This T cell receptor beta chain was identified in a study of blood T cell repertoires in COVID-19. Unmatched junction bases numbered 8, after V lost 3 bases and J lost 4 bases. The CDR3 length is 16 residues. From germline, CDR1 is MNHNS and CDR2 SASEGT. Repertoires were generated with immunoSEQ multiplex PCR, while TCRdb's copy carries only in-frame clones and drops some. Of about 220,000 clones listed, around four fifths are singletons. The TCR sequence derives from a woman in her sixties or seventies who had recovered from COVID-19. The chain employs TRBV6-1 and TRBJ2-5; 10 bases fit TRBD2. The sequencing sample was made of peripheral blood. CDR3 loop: CASSETLAGGGETQYF. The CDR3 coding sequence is TGTGCCAGCAGTGAGACCTTAGCGGGGGGTGGAGAGACCCAGTACTTC.